This T cell receptor beta chain was found in a study of T cell responses to AZD1222 COVID-19 vaccine. The wider study: Pooled in the analysis were second doses at about 4 or about 12 weeks. Study-wide findings and caveats: Nearly half of spike-specific TCRs reportedly target variant regions that are unmutated in the B.1.351 and B.1.1.7 variants. Donors were largely white British and mainly female; clonal diversity was possibly underestimated. Sampling that yielded the repertoires occurred only after the peak T cell response.

Using immunoSEQ multiplex PCR, the repertoire was profiled, and TCRdb retains in-frame clones only, with some absent. The data hold 140,000 to 150,000 clones, with around nine tenths observed a single time. Details on this clone: The antigen is not known.

This receptor was identified in an adult in good health. The sample was peripheral blood, taken on day 0 of AZD1222 vaccination.

CDR3: CASSLGQGSTEAFF. The CDR3 region has the DNA TGTGCCAGCAGCCTGGGACAGGGGAGCACTGAAGCTTTCTTT. V is TRBV7-2 and J is TRBJ1-1; 10 nucleotides agree with TRBD1. This CDR3 is 14 amino acids long. V gave up 5 bases and J gave up 4 bases; unmatched junction bases: 4. The germline CDR1 and CDR2 sequences are SGHTA and FQGNSA.